Here is one TCR beta chain with its context. Generated by immunoSEQ multiplex PCR, the TCRdb table keeps only in-frame clones and is missing some. The sample lists approximately 100,000 clones, about 84% seen once, with over 1.3% in the top ten. This CDR3 comprises 16 residues. Germline values: CDR1 SGHTA, CDR2 FQGNSA. V gave up 3 bases and J gave up 4 bases, with 17 bases separating them. The sample comes from a study of graft-versus-host responses after intestinal transplantation. The chain couples TRBV7-2 to TRBJ2-3, with unresolved D. The sample in question was PBMCs, obtained 255 days after intestinal transplant. The receptor's source is a human patient who received an intestinal transplant, so some T cells may come from the graft donor. CDR3 bases: TGTGCCAGCAGCTTGTATAGGACCGATCATGCAGATACGCAGTATTTT. Translating it yields CASSLYRTDHADTQYF.